This entry lists 13 T cell receptor beta chains sequenced from one sample in a study of shared clonotypes between healthy human individuals. The table came from immunoSEQ multiplex PCR; TCRdb's copy has only in-frame clones and leaves some out. Among roughly 700,000 clones listed, 74% were seen once. The sequencing sample was made of memory CD4+ T cells sorted from blood. Subset described: CD45RA-negative fraction. The receptor set was obtained from a woman aged 30 to 39 in good health.

This sequence joins TRBV5-6 and TRBJ2-1; D gene unclear. The germline V gene encodes CDR1 SGHDT and CDR2 YYEEEE. The CDR3 covers 11 residues. Deletions cut 2 bases from V and 10 bases from J, with 7 bases between. CDR3 protein: CASSFLGEQFF. CDR3 nucleotides: TGTGCCAGCAGCTTCCTCGGGGAGCAGTTCTTC.

This clone was seen ten or more times. This rearrangement joins TRBV19 to TRBJ2-7; D tentatively reads TRBD1 or TRBD2 (5 bases each). The V and J ends lost 4 bases and 0 bases respectively, with 19 bases between them. Germline CDR1 LNHDA, CDR2 SQIVND (reference sequence). This CDR3 has 17 residues. Written as DNA, the CDR3 is TGTGCCAGTAGTAGTACCGGGACGGCGGTCGGCTCCTACGAGCAGTACTTC. This encodes CASSSTGTAVGSYEQYF.

DNA of the CDR3: TGTGCCAGCAGACAGGGCGCAACTAATGAAAAACTGTTTTTT. Translated: CASRQGATNEKLFF. The V gene is TRBV11-3, the J gene TRBJ1-4, with a possible D match to TRBD1 (6 bases). Trimming removed 6 bases from V and 0 bases from J, with 8 bases in between. CDR1 is SGHNT, CDR2 YENEEA, per germline. The CDR3 consists of 14 residues.

This chain joins TRBV30 and TRBJ2-2; D possibly corresponds to TRBD1 (6 bases). V was trimmed by 3 bases and J by 5 bases, leaving 10 bases between them. This CDR3 is 13 amino acids long. CDR1 and CDR2 from the germline V gene are GTSNPN and SVGIG (reference sequence). This CDR3 is CAWSGTGTGELFF. The DNA for the CDR3 is TGTGCCTGGAGCGGCACAGGGACCGGGGAGCTGTTTTTT. Variable domain in full (rest from reference TRBV30 and TRBJ2-2): SQTIHQWPATLVQPVGSPLSLECTVEGTSNPNLYWYRQAAGRGLQLLFYSVGIGQISSEVPQNLSASRPQDRQFILSSKKLLLSDSGFYLCAWSGTGTGELFFGEGSRLTVL.

Only a few counts were recorded for this clone. The V and J genes are TRBV28 and TRBJ1-2, with D perhaps TRBD1 (5 bases). Germline values: CDR1 MDHEN, CDR2 SYDVKM. V gave up 8 bases and J gave up 9 bases, with 16 bases separating them. This CDR3 contains 12 residues. The CDR3 loop reads CASDPRLGRYTF. The CDR3 DNA is TGTGCCAGCGACCCAAGGCTGGGGCGCTACACCTTC.

This clone was found a few times. The chain combines TRBV7-9 with TRBJ2-7; tentative D call: TRBD2 (6 bases). The CDR3 totals 14 residues. V was pared by 3 bases and J by 3 bases, with 12 bases between. Germline CDR1 reads SEHNR; CDR2 reads FQNEAQ (reference sequence). The CDR3 bases are TGTGCCAGCAGCTTCGCCTCGGGGGTCTACGAGCAGTACTTC. Residues: CASSFASGVYEQYF.

This chain connects TRBV5-1 to TRBJ1-2; no clear D gene. This CDR3 comprises 13 residues. CDR1 is SGHRS and CDR2 is YFSETQ in the germline V gene. The V and J ends lost 1 base and 8 bases respectively, with 12 bases between them. The DNA of the CDR3 is TGCGCCAGCAGCTTGCCCAGTGAGAACGGCTACACCTTC. Translation: CASSLPSENGYTF.

About this clone: The same CDR3 also results from other DNA sequences found in this sample. The J gene is TRBJ2-7, the V gene TRBV5-1, with D perhaps matching TRBD2 (5 bases). In germline, CDR1 is SGHRS, CDR2 YFSETQ. Trimming pared 1 base from V and 3 bases from J, leaving 11 bases between. This CDR3 spans 14 amino acids. CDR3 in amino acids: CASSLTSGNYEQYF. CDR3 bases: TGCGCCAGCAGCTTGACTAGTGGCAACTACGAGCAGTACTTC.

Note on this clone: The sample holds other DNA sequences that translate to the same CDR3. The rearrangement uses TRBV7-9 and TRBJ2-5; D may be TRBD1 or TRBD2 (5 bases each). Germline CDR1 is SEHNR and CDR2 is FQNEAQ (reference sequence). The V and J ends lost 5 bases and 4 bases respectively, with 14 bases between them. The CDR3 totals 14 residues. CDR3 amino acids: CASSPSGGGETQYF. CDR3 coding DNA: TGTGCCAGCAGCCCCTCAGGTGGGGGAGAGACCCAGTACTTC.

This clone was observed a handful of times. This rearrangement joins TRBV30 to TRBJ2-7, with D possibly called TRBD1 or TRBD2 (6 bases each). The V end was cut by 5 bases, the J end by 7 bases, with 12 bases between. Per germline, CDR1 GTSNPN and CDR2 SVGIG (reference sequence). This CDR3 is built from 11 residues. CDR3 DNA sequence: TGTGCCTGGTCGGGGGCGGGGGAGCAGTACTTC. Protein product: CAWSGAGEQYF. The full variable domain, in which reference TRBV30 and TRBJ2-7 provide the parts outside the CDR3, is SQTIHQWPATLVQPVGSPLSLECTVEGTSNPNLYWYRQAAGRGLQLLFYSVGIGQISSEVPQNLSASRPQDRQFILSSKKLLLSDSGFYLCAWSGAGEQYFGPGTRLTVT.

This chain links TRBV27 with TRBJ2-1, with TRBD2 identical over 9 bases. The germline V gene has CDR1 MNHEY and CDR2 SMNVEV (reference sequence). The junction had 3 bases not matched to a gene; V was cut back by 2 bases and J by 1 base. The length of the CDR3 is 16 residues. The CDR3 DNA reads TGTGCCAGCAGTTTAGCGGGAGGGCCTTCCTACAATGAGCAGTTCTTC. Its protein is CASSLAGGPSYNEQFF.

The J gene is TRBJ2-3, the V gene TRBV5-6; D is uncertain. CDR3 size: 13 residues. Trimming cost V 0 bases and J 0 bases, with 2 bases left between them. Germline V gene sequence: CDR1 SGHDT, CDR2 YYEEEE. CDR3 amino acids: CASSLVSTDTQYF. The DNA for the CDR3 is TGTGCCAGCAGCTTGGTCAGCACAGATACGCAGTATTTT.

The chain uses TRBV6-5 and TRBJ2-3; perhaps TRBD1 as D (5 bases). Germline V CDR1 and CDR2: MNHEY, SVGAGI. Trimming pared 3 bases from V and 2 bases from J, leaving 12 bases between. The CDR3 contains 15 residues. CDR3 coding DNA: TGTGCCAGCAGTTATGGGCAGGGCCCCACAGATACGCAGTATTTT. The encoded protein is CASSYGQGPTDTQYF.